This T cell receptor beta chain was profiled in a study of cytotoxic CD8 clonotypes in ibrutinib-treated CLL (dated by TCRdb to about 2021). Background on the whole study: The cohort was composed of roughly ten relapsed/refractory and roughly 16 treatment-naive patients; IGHV unmutated status was identified in under 18 patients. An average of about 260,000 productive templates and approximately 91,000 productive rearrangements was obtained per sample. Response samples were obtained after a median of roughly eleven months of treatment, with a range of roughly 6 to 40 months. Longitudinal samples were obtainable from about 30% of the roughly 86 participants in the trial. All remission and progressive disease samples were collected while patients were still receiving ibrutinib. Cryopreserved peripheral blood mononuclear cells were collected at three points: before therapy, at response, and at either sustained remission or disease progression. Responses were partial in some 24 patients and complete in 2; after median approximately 5.5 years follow-up, about 14 stayed in remission and 12 progressed. The research as a whole found: At ibrutinib response clonality went up, during sustained remission it held steady, and at progression it dropped back toward baseline. At baseline, clonality was higher than in age-matched healthy donors and showed a strong correlation with circulating CD8+ T-cell counts. Public clonotypes were rare and either shrank or stayed stable during treatment, and the rise in clonality at ibrutinib response reflected expansion of private clonotypes. Sampling times were not matched between patients in sustained remission and patients whose disease was progressing, and lymph node repertoires were not examined.

Turning to this clone: The clone's antigen remains unknown. Base qualities are missing; no much larger clone stands one base away.

On a MiSeq, deep resolution sequencing aimed for a depth between 1 in 1 million and 1 in 200,000 T cells, with each clonotype covered 10x on average. TCR beta libraries were generated with the immunoSEQ hsTCRB Kit. For the original study's pipeline: Data were analyzed with ImmunoSEQ Data Assistant and ImmunoSEQ Analyzer, with V, D and J genes assigned per IMGT definitions. Clonality, with values ranging from 0 to 1, was calculated as one minus the normalized Shannon entropy of productive rearrangement frequencies. Public clonotype analysis was restricted to overrepresented clonotypes comprising at least 0.05% of each patient's repertoire. Some twelve repertoires from age-matched healthy donors, obtained from immuneACCESS, served as clonality controls. Not all clones reach the TCRdb copy of this immuneACCESS table, which keeps in-frame sequences only. Checked studies attribute under half of the gap to unresolved V genes and leave the rest unexplained. V, J and clone size are those of that table, while D and trimming were read from the DNA. The table for this sample lists roughly 160,000 clones; roughly 80% of them were counted only once. The ten biggest clones cover roughly 2% of the sample.

The sample's time point label, in plain terms: 12 months on ibrutinib. For TCR beta library preparation, about 2.2 micrograms of genomic DNA was extracted from cryopreserved PBMCs. High-throughput TCR beta sequencing was performed on longitudinal blood samples from CLL patients receiving ibrutinib monotherapy. The patients took part in an open-label, single-center phase 2 trial of ibrutinib monotherapy. Sequences ENHRY (CDR1) and SYGVKD (CDR2) are obtained from the germline V gene. Unmatched junction bases come to 8, with V trimmed by 0 bases and J by 2 bases. Inclusive of the bounding cysteine and phenylalanine, the CDR3 is 17 residues long. Just CDR3 DNA is preserved here, 51 bases in frame from base 1.

The rearranged segments are TRBV10-3 and TRBJ2-7; TRBD1 lines up with 9 middle nucleotides. The sequence was collected from a human donor with chronic lymphocytic leukemia. The material was PBMCs, obtained after 12 months of ibrutinib treatment. The CDR3 region reads CAISESGWGTGTYEQYF. The DNA is TGTGCCATCAGTGAGTCAGGGTGGGGGACAGGGACCTACGAGCAGTACTTC.